Given below is one T cell receptor beta chain in context. V lost 2 bases and J lost 6; bases outside the gene matches: 6. This CDR3 is built from 14 residues. Germline V gives CDR1 SNHLY, CDR2 FYNNEI. Both CD4+ and CD8+ T cells were negatively isolated, and TEMRA cells underwent FACS enrichment. These data belong to a study of CD8 T cells in Susac syndrome. The RNA input was about 0.45 to 1 ug, and it was reverse transcribed with random hexamers. Across 54 Vbeta and 13 Jbeta, immunoSEQ multiplex PCR amplified TCR beta CDR3. Via MiXCR, TCRdb re-called the immunoSEQ multiplex PCR reads, giving one row per CDR3 protein. The sample lists some 95,000 distinct CDR3 sequences; 90% to 95% were seen once.

The sequenced sample consisted of CD8+ T cells from PBMCs. This clonotype originated in a human donor in good health. V gene TRBV2 combines with J gene TRBJ2-7; 8 bases agree with TRBD1. CDR3 protein: CASSETQGAAEQYF. CDR3 coding DNA: TGTGCCAGCAGTGAAACCCAGGGGGCAGCCGAGCAGTACTTC.